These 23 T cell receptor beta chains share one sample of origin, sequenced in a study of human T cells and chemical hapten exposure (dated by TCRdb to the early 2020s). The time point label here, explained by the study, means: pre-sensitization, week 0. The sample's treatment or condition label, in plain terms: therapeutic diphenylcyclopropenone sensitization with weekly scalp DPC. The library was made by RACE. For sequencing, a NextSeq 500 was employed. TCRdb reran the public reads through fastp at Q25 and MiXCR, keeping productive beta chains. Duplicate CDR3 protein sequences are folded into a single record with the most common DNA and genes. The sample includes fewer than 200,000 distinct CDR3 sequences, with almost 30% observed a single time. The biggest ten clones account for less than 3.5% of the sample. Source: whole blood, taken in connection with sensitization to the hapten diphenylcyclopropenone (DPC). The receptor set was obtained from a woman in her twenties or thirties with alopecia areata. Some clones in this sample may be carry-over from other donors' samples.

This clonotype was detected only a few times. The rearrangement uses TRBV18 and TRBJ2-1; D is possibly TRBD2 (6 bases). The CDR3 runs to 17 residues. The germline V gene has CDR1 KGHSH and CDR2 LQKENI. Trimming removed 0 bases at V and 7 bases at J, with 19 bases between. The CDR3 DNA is TGTGCCAGCTCACCACCCTCCGGGGGAGGCTTCTCTAATGAGCAGTTCTTC. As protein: CASSPPSGGGFSNEQFF.

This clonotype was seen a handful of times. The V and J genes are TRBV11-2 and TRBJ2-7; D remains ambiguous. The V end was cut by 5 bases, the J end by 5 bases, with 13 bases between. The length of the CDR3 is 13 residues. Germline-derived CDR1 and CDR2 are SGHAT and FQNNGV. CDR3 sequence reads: CASSAVTRNEQYF. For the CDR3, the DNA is TGTGCCAGCAGCGCCGTGACTCGCAACGAGCAGTACTTC.

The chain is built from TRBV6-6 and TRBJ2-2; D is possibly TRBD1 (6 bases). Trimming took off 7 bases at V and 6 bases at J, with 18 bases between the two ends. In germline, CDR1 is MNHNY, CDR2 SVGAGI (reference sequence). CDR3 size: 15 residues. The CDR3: CASKNLRAGAGELFF. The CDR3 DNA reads TGTGCCAGCAAGAATTTGAGGGCAGGGGCCGGGGAGCTGTTTTTT.

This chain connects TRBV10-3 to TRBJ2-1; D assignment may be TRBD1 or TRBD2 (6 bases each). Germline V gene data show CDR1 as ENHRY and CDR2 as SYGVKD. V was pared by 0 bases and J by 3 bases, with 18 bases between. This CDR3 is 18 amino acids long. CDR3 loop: CAISESGQGHGGYNEQFF. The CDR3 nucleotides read TGTGCCATCAGTGAGTCGGGTCAGGGGCACGGGGGCTACAATGAGCAGTTCTTC.

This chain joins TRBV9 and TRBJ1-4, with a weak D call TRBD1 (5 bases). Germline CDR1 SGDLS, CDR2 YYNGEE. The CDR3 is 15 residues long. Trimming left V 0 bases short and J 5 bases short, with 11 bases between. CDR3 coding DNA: TGTGCCAGCAGCGTAGTAGGGGCAGGGAATGAAAAACTGTTTTTT. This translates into CASSVVGAGNEKLFF.

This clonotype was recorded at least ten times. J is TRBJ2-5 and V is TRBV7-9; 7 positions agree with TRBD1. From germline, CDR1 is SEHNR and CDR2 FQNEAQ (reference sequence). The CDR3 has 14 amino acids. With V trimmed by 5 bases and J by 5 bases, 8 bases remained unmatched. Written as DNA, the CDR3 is TGTGCCAGCAGCCCGACACAGGGGCGCGAGACCCAGTACTTC. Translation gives CASSPTQGRETQYF.

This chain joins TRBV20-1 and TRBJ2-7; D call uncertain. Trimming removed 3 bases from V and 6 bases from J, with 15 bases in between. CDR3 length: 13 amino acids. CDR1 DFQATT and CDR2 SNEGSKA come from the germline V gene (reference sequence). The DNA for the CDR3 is TGCAGTGCTAGCACACCCGACGAAGCCGAGCAGTACTTC. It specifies CSASTPDEAEQYF.

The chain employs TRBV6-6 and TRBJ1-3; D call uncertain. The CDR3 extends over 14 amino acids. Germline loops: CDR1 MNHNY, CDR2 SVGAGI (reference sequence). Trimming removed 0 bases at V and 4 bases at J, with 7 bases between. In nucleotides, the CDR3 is TGTGCCAGCAGTTACTCACTTTCAGGAAACACCATATATTTT. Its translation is CASSYSLSGNTIYF.

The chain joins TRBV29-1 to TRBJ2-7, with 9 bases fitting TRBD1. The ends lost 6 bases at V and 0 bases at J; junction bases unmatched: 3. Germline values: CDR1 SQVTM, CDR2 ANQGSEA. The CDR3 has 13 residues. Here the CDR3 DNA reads TGCAGCGTGGGGACAGGGAGCTCCTACGAGCAGTACTTC. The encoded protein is CSVGTGSSYEQYF.

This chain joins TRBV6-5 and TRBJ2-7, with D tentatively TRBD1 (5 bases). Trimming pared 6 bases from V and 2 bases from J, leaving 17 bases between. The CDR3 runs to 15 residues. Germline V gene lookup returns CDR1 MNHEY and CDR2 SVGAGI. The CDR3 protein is CASRRGTGFTYEQYF. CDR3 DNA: TGTGCCAGCAGAAGGGGAACGGGTTTTACCTACGAGCAGTACTTC.

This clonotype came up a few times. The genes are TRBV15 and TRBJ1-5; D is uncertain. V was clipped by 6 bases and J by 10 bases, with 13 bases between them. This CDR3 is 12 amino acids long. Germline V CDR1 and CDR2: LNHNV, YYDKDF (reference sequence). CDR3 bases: TGTGCCACCAGTGACGACGGTTTTCCCCAGCATTTT. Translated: CATSDDGFPQHF.

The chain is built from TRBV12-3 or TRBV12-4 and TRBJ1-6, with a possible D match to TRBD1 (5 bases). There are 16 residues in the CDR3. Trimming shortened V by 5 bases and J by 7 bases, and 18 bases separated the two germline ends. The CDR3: CASSAKWGPSNSPLHF. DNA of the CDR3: TGTGCCAGCAGTGCCAAATGGGGACCTAGCAATTCACCCCTCCACTTT.

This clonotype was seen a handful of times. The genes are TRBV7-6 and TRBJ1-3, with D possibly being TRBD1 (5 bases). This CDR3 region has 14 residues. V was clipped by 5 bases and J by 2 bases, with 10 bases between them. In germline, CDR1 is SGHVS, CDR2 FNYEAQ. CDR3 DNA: TGTGCCAGCAGCCCGACAGCTGCTGGAAACACCATATATTTT. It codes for CASSPTAAGNTIYF. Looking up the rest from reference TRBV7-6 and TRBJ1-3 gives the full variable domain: GAGVSQSPRYKVTKRGQDVALRCDPISGHVSLYWYRQALGQGPEFLTYFNYEAQQDKSGLPNDRFSAERPEGSISTLTIQRTEQRDSAMYRCASSPTAAGNTIYFGEGSWLTVV.

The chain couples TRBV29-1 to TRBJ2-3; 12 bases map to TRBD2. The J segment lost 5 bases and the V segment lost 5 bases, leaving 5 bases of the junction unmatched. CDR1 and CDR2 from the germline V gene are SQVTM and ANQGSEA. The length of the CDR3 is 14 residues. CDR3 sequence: CSVHPSGGGDTQYF. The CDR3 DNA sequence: TGCAGCGTTCATCCTAGCGGGGGGGGAGATACGCAGTATTTT.

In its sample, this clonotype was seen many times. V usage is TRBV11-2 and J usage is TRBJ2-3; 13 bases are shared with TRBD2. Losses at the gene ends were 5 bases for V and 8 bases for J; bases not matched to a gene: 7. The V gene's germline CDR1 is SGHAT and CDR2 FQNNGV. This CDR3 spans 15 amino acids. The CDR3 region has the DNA TGTGCCAGCAGCGTAACCTGGACTAGCGGGGGTACGCAGTATTTT. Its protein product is CASSVTWTSGGTQYF.

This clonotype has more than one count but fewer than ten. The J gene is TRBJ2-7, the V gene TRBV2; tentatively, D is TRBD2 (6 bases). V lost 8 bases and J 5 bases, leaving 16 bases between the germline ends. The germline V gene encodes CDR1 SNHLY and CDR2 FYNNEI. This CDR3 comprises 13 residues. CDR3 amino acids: CASSGGELDEQYF. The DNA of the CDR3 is TGTGCCAGCTCGGGCGGGGAGCTGGACGAGCAGTACTTC.

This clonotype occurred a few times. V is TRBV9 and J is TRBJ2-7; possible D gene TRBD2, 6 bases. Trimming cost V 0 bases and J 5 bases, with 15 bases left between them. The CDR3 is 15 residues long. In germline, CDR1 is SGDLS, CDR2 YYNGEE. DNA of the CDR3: TGTGCCAGCAGCGTAGGGGACTCCGGGGTAAACGAGCAGTACTTC. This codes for CASSVGDSGVNEQYF.

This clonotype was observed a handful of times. The CDR3 is CASHAGNPPYEQYF. CDR3 nucleotides: TGTGCCAGCCACGCTGGGAACCCCCCATACGAGCAGTACTTC. The rearrangement uses TRBV28 and TRBJ2-7; D ambiguous. This CDR3 spans 14 amino acids. The germline V gene encodes CDR1 MDHEN and CDR2 SYDVKM. With 8 bases removed from V and 4 bases from J, the gap between germline ends came to 18 bases.

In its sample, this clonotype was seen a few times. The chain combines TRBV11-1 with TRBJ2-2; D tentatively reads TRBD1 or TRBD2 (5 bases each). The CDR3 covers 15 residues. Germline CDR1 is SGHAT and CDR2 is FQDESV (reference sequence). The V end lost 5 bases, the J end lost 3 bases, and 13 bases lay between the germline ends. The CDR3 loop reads CASSPMGPHTGELFF. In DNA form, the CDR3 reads TGTGCCAGCAGCCCCATGGGACCGCACACCGGGGAGCTGTTTTTT.

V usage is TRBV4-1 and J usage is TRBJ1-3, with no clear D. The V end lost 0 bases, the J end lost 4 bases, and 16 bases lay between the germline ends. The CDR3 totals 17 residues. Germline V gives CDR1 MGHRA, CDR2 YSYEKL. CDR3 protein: CASSQDRNYYWGNTIYF. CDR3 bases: TGCGCCAGCAGCCAAGATAGGAACTACTACTGGGGAAACACCATATATTTT.

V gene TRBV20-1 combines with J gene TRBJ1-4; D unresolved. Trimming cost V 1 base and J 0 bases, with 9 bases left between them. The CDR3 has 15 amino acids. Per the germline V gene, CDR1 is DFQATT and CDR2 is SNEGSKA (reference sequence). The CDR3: CSARGRGTTNEKLFF. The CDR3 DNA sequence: TGCAGTGCTAGAGGTCGCGGAACAACTAATGAAAAACTGTTTTTT.

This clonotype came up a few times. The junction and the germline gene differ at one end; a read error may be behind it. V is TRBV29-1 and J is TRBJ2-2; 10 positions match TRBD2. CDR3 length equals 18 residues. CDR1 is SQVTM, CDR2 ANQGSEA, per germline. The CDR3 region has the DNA TGCAGCGCTGAACCCCTAGCGGGGGCCTTCGCGAACACCGGGGAGCTGTTTTTT. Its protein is CSAEPLAGAFANTGELFF.

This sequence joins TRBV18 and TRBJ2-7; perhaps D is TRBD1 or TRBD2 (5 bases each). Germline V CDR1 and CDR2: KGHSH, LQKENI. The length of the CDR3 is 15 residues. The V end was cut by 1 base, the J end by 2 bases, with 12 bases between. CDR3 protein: CASSPLGQGAYEQYF. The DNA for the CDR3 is TGTGCCAGCTCACCACTCGGGCAGGGAGCCTACGAGCAGTACTTC. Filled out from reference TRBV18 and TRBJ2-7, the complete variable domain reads NAGVMQNPRHLVRRRGQEARLRCSPMKGHSHVYWYRQLPEEGLKFMVYLQKENIIDESGMPKERFSAEFPKEGPSILRIQQVVRGDSAAYFCASSPLGQGAYEQYFGPGTRLTVT.